This T cell receptor beta chain was identified in a study of blood T cell repertoires in COVID-19. Background on the study: PBMCs, B-cell-depleted T cells, or T cells were the source of the cDNA or gDNA that made up the material.

V trimming: 7 bases; J trimming: 3 bases; junction bases outside the gene matches: 13. Germline-derived CDR1 and CDR2 are MNHEY and SMNVEV (reference sequence). The CDR3 sequence is 17 residues long. Repertoires were generated with immunoSEQ multiplex PCR, while TCRdb's copy carries only in-frame clones and drops some. The table lists some 120,000 clones, approximately 84% of them singletons. J is TRBJ2-1 and V is TRBV27; 9 bases map to TRBD2. This sequence was found in a woman in her 30s who had recovered from COVID-19. The sequenced sample was peripheral blood. The CDR3 DNA sequence: TGTGCCAGCATTTCCCCAGGGCGGGAGGGGGACTACAATGAGCAGTTCTTC. It encodes CASISPGREGDYNEQFF.